The T cell receptor (beta chain) described here comes from a study of T-cell memory formation after mild COVID-19. About the study: The two donors had largely donor-specific TCR clusters. Study observations and caveats: There were some responding clones in pre-infection memory, which suggested that cross-reactive memory had joined.

Turning to this clonotype: Its antigen is not identified.

MiXCR was run by TCRdb on the 5' RACE reads, yielding one entry per CDR3 protein. This table has approximately 340,000 distinct CDR3 sequences, about a sixth appearing once. The CDR3 covers 15 residues. Trimming removed 7 bases from V and 5 bases from J; junction bases left unmatched: 9. J is TRBJ2-2 and V is TRBV12-3 or TRBV12-4, with 8 bases matching TRBD1. The sample comprised PBMCs or a T cell subset sorted from them (not recorded which). This receptor was identified in a man in his late teens or twenties who had mild COVID-19 (a few samples of this study predate the infection). Cell type and time point are not known. The CDR3 reads CASTRTGYGTGELFF. The CDR3 nucleotides read TGTGCCAGCACCCGGACAGGGTATGGAACCGGGGAGCTGTTTTTT.